This note documents a single T cell receptor beta chain sequence. The target antigen is unknown. The ends were cut back, 8 bases at V and 4 bases at J, with 17 bases in the middle. The CDR3 has 13 amino acids. Per germline, CDR1 GTSNPN and CDR2 SVGIG (reference sequence). This sample stems from a study of somatic mutations in cytotoxic T cells in rheumatoid arthritis. The repertoire was sequenced with immunoSEQ multiplex PCR; TCRdb's copy has only in-frame clones and lacks some. The sample has 13,000 or so clones, roughly four fifths seen once. General observations from the study: Over 20% of CD8+ cells belonged to the largest CD8+ clone in about an eighth of the 65 patients. Healthy controls showed no age-related rise in CD8+ clonality, whereas rheumatoid arthritis patients did. For CD8+ T-cell clonality, rheumatoid arthritis patients and age-matched healthy controls did not differ significantly.

The chain couples TRBV30 to TRBJ1-2, with a weak D call TRBD1 (5 bases). The sample taken for sequencing was CD8+ T cells sorted from blood. This sequence originates from a woman aged 60-75 years in good health. This CDR3 reads CARALGEAYGYTF. The CDR3 DNA reads TGTGCCCGAGCACTGGGGGAGGCCTATGGCTACACCTTC.